This TCR beta chain was observed in a study of blood T cell repertoires in COVID-19. About the study: The United States, Italy and Spain provided the acute and convalescent COVID-19 samples. From T cells, B-cell-depleted T cells, or PBMCs came the material, which was cDNA or gDNA.

Authors' data handling: From reference gene primer amplification, estimates of nucleated cell counts were derived. Generated by immunoSEQ multiplex PCR, the TCRdb table keeps only in-frame clones and is missing some. V and J calls plus clone size are reproduced from that table; the DNA served to infer D and trimming. The data show approximately 360,000 clones, around 90% seen once. This CDR3 is 16 amino acids long. Trimming pared 3 bases from V and 2 bases from J, leaving 16 bases between. The germline V gene encodes CDR1 SGHDT and CDR2 YYEEEE. Source material: peripheral blood. This chain uses TRBV5-6 with TRBJ2-3; D call uncertain. This TCR came from a man between 18 and 35 years old with active or convalescent COVID-19. The CDR3 loop is CASSSLVSISTDTQYF. The CDR3 DNA reads TGTGCCAGCAGCTCACTTGTAAGCATTTCCACAGATACGCAGTATTTT.